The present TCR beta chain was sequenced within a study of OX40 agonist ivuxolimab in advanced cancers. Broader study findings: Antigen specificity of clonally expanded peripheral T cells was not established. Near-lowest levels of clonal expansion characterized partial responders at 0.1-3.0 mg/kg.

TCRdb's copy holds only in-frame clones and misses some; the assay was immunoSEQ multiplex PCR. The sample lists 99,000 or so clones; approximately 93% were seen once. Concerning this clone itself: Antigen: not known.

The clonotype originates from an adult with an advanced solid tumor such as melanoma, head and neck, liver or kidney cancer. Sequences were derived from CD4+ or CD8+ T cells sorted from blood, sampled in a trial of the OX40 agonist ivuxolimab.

CDR3 bases: TGTGCCATCAGTCCTGGGACATACTCTGGAAACACCATATATTTT. Protein sequence: CAISPGTYSGNTIYF. The chain recombines TRBV10-3 with TRBJ1-3, with D possibly matching TRBD1 (6 bases). The CDR3 is 15 amino acids. Germline assignment: CDR1 ENHRY and CDR2 SYGVKD. Trimming cost V 5 bases and J 0 bases, with 11 bases left between them.